This TCR beta chain was captured in a study of blood T cells in healthy people across ages. Regarding the study as a whole: Diversity of TCR beta per million T cells declined in a roughly linear way with age.

CDR3 length: 13 amino acids. CDR1 is SEHNR and CDR2 is FQNEAQ in the germline V gene (reference sequence). J was trimmed by 9 bases and V by 2 bases; bases with no gene match: 4. A second PCR of 7 to 11 cycles used a sample-barcoded 5' primer and a J-beta primer mix. Using its own MiXCR run on the 5' RACE reads, TCRdb lists one record per CDR3 protein. This table holds approximately 800,000 distinct CDR3 sequences, approximately 24% found once. On this clonotype itself: Its antigen is unidentified.

A further study also used this sample, focusing on T cells of mothers and their children.

The V gene is TRBV7-9, the J gene TRBJ2-3, with 8 bases that match TRBD1. This TCR was recovered from a boy aged 10-17 years in good health. The sequencing input was blood. The CDR3 protein is CASSLPDRGTQYF. The CDR3 DNA sequence: TGTGCCAGCAGCTTACCCGACAGGGGCACGCAGTATTTT. Using reference TRBV7-9 and TRBJ2-3 for the parts outside the CDR3, the full variable domain is DTGVSQNPRHKITKRGQNVTFRCDPISEHNRLYWYRQTLGQGPEFLTYFQNEAQLEKSRLLSDRFSAERPKGSFSTLEIQRTEQGDSAMYLCASSLPDRGTQYFGPGTRLTVL.